The clone carrying this T cell receptor (beta chain) appeared a few times. The data derive from a study of early T cells in non-severe SARS-CoV-2 infection. One entry per CDR3 protein results from TCRdb running MiXCR on the 5' RACE reads. The profile shows about 81,000 distinct CDR3 sequences, roughly 5.7% of them singletons. The receptor's source is an adult who was a healthcare worker with PCR-confirmed SARS-CoV-2 infection or an uninfected control (not recorded which). Input material: whole blood.

The CDR3 loop is CASSPQVVMDGYTF. The CDR3 DNA reads as TGTGCCAGCAGCCCTCAGGTAGTGATGGATGGCTACACCTTC. The chain has TRBV7-9 and TRBJ1-2; D is unresolved. The CDR3 is made up of 14 amino acids. Germline loops: CDR1 SEHNR, CDR2 FQNEAQ (reference sequence). Deletions cut 5 bases from V and 6 bases from J, with 16 bases between.